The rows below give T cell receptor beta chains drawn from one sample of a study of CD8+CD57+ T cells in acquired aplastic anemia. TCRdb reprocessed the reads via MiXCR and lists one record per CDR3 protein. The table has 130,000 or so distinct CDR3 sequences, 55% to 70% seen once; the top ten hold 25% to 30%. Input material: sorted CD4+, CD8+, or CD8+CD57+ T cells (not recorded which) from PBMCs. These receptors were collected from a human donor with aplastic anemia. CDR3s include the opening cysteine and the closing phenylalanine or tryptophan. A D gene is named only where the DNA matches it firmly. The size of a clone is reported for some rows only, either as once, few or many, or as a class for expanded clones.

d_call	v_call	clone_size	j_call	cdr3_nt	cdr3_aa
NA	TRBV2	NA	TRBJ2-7	TGTGCCACCAAGGTGGCCCAGACCTACGAGCAGTACTTC	CATKVAQTYEQYF
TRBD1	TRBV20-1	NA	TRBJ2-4	TGCAGTGGACAGGGCCAAAACATTCAGTACTTC	CSGQGQNIQYF
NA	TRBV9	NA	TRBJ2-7	TGTGCCAGCAGCGTAGGGACAGTCGGCCGTGGCGAGCAGTACTTC	CASSVGTVGRGEQYF
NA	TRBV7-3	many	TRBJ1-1	TGTGCCAGCAGCCCAGGACAGTCAGGAACTGAAGCTTTCTTT	CASSPGQSGTEAFF
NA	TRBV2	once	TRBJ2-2	TGTGCCAGCAGTGAATTGGGACTCCCCGGGGAGCTGTTTTTT	CASSELGLPGELFF
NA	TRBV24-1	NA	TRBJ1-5	TGTGCCACCAGTGATCCTAAGGGCTCTGGGCAGCCCCAGCATTTT	CATSDPKGSGQPQHF
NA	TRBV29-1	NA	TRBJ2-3	TGCAGCGCTGAAGATCCGTGGGACATCAACACAGATGCGCAGTATTTT	CSAEDPWDINTDAQYF
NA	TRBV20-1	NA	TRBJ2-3	TGCAGTGTTGACGGGGAGGTCACAGATACGCAGTATTTT	CSVDGEVTDTQYF
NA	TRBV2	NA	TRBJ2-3	TGTGCCAGCAGCCCGGGACCAGGAAAGTCAGATACGCAGTATTTT	CASSPGPGKSDTQYF
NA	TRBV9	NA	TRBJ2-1	TGTGCCAGCAGCGTAGGGCAGGGCCTACCCAATGAGCAGTTCTTC	CASSVGQGLPNEQFF
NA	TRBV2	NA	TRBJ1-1	TGTGCCAGTAGTCCCCCGGACACTGAAGCTTTCTTT	CASSPPDTEAFF
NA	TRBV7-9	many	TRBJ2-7	TGTGCCAGCAGCTCTGAAGGGGATTTGAGGCCCTACGAGCAGTACTTC	CASSSEGDLRPYEQYF
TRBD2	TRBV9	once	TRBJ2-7	TGTGCCAGCAGCGTAGACACTTCCGGGACTAGGGAGCAGTACTTC	CASSVDTSGTREQYF
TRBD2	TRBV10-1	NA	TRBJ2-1	TGCGCCAGCAGTGGCCTAGCGGAACACAATGAGCAGTTCTTC	CASSGLAEHNEQFF
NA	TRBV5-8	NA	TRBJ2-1	TGTGCCAGCAGCTTGACTTCTTGGGATGAGCAGTTCTTC	CASSLTSWDEQFF